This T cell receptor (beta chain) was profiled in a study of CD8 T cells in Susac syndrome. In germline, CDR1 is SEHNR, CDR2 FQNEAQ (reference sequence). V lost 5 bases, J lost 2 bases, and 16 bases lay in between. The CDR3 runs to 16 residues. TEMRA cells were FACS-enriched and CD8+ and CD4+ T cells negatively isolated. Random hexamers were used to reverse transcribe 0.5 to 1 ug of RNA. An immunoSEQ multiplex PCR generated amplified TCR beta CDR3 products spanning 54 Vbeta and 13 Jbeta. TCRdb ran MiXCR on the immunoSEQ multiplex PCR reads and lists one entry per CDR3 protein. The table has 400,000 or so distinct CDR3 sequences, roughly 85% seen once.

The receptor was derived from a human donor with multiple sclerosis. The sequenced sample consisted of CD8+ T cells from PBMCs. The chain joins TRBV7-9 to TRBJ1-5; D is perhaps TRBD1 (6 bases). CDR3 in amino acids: CASSMGQHGGNQPQHF. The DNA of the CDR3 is TGTGCCAGCAGCATGGGACAACACGGTGGCAATCAGCCCCAGCATTTT.